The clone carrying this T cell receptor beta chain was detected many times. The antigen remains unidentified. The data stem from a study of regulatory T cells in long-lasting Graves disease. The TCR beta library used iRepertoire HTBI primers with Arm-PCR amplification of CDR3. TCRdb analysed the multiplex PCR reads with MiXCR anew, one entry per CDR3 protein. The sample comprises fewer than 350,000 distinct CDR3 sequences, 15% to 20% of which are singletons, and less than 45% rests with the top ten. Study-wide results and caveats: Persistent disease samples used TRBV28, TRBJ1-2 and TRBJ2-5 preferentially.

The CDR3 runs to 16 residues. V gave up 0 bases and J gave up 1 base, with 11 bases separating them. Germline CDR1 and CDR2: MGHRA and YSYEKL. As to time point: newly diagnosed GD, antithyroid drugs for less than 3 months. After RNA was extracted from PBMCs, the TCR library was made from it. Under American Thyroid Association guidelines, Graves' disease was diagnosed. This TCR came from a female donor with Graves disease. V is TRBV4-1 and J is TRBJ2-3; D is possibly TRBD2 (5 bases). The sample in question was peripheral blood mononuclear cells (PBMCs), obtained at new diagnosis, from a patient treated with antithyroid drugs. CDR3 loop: CASSQDRGSGTDTQYF. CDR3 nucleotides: TGCGCCAGCAGCCAAGATCGAGGGTCGGGCACAGATACGCAGTATTTT.